The next 28 T cell receptor beta chains were all read from a single sample in a study of blood T cell repertoires in COVID-19. Profiling relied on immunoSEQ multiplex PCR, and the TCRdb table lists in-frame clones only, not all of them. The sample carries tens of thousands of clones, roughly four fifths recorded once. Sequenced sample: peripheral blood. These receptors were obtained from a man aged 50 or older with active or convalescent COVID-19.

The chain combines TRBV3-1 (or the pseudogene TRBV3-2) with TRBJ2-7, with 11 bases identical to TRBD2. There are 15 residues in the CDR3. V gave up 4 bases and J gave up 3 bases; unmatched junction bases: 5. From germline, CDR1 is LGHDT and CDR2 YNNKEL (reference sequence). As DNA, the CDR3 is TGTGCCAGCAGCCGAGGACTAGCGGGCCTCTACGAGCAGTACTTC. Its translation is CASSRGLAGLYEQYF.

This sequence joins TRBV18 and TRBJ2-2; maybe TRBD1 (5 bases). The CDR3 totals 14 residues. Germline CDR1 reads KGHSH; CDR2 reads LQKENI. The V and J ends lost 6 bases and 2 bases respectively, with 10 bases between them. The CDR3 sequence is CASSTDTNTGELFF. In DNA, the CDR3 is TGTGCCAGCTCCACGGACACTAACACCGGGGAGCTGTTTTTT.

V usage is TRBV2 and J usage is TRBJ1-6; no firm D call. Germline loops: CDR1 SNHLY, CDR2 FYNNEI. This CDR3 is built from 14 residues. The V end was cut by 4 bases, the J end by 9 bases, with 13 bases between. Written as DNA, the CDR3 is TGTGCCAGCAGTGCGGTGACGGAGATTTCACCCCTCCACTTT. It encodes CASSAVTEISPLHF.

The chain recombines TRBV3-1 (or the pseudogene TRBV3-2) with TRBJ1-1; TRBD1 agrees at 8 bases. The germline gives CDR1 LGHDT, CDR2 YNNKEL (reference sequence). V trimming: 5 bases; J trimming: 0 bases; junction bases outside the gene matches: 2. The CDR3 has 14 amino acids. CDR3 sequence (DNA): TGTGCCAGCAGCTGGACAGGGATGAACACTGAAGCTTTCTTT. Its protein product is CASSWTGMNTEAFF.

This chain links TRBV5-1 with TRBJ2-5; 10 bases line up with TRBD1. Trimming took 4 bases from V and 1 from J; bases not matched to a gene: 7. The germline V gene encodes CDR1 SGHRS and CDR2 YFSETQ. The CDR3 loop spans 16 amino acids. The CDR3, as DNA: TGCGCCAGCAGCCCCCGGACAGGGGGGATCCAAGAGACCCAGTACTTC. This gives the protein CASSPRTGGIQETQYF. The complete variable domain, with remaining parts taken from reference TRBV5-1 and TRBJ2-5, reads KAGVTQTPRYLIKTRGQQVTLSCSPISGHRSVSWYQQTPGQGLQFLFEYFSETQRNKGNFPGRFSGRQFSNSRSEMNVSTLELGDSALYLCASSPRTGGIQETQYFGPGTRLLVL.

This chain connects TRBV6-5 to TRBJ2-7; 9 bases are shared with TRBD1. The junction had 3 bases not matched to a gene; V was cut back by 6 bases and J by 3 bases. The length of the CDR3 is 13 residues. CDR1 and CDR2 (germline): MNHEY, SVGAGI. The CDR3 reads CASRAGQGYEQYV. DNA for the CDR3: TGTGCCAGCAGGGCGGGACAGGGCTACGAGCAGTACGTC.

The chain carries TRBV7-2 and TRBJ2-1, with TRBD2 matching over 11 bases. Germline assignment: CDR1 SGHTA and CDR2 FQGNSA. This CDR3 is built from 15 residues. The J segment lost 5 bases and the V segment lost 3 bases, leaving 3 bases of the junction unmatched. The CDR3 sequence is CASSFSGGGNNEQFF. The CDR3 DNA sequence: TGTGCCAGCAGCTTTAGCGGGGGGGGAAACAATGAGCAGTTCTTC.

This clone appeared a few times. The identical CDR3 is also encoded by other nucleotide sequences in the sample. V is TRBV5-4 and J is TRBJ1-3; a weak D match, TRBD1 (6 bases). V lost 4 bases to trimming and J lost 1 base, with 9 bases between them. The germline gives CDR1 SGHNT, CDR2 YYREEE (reference sequence). The CDR3 totals 14 residues. The CDR3 region has the DNA TGTGCCAGCAGCCTACAGGGATCTGGAAACACCATATATTTT. Protein: CASSLQGSGNTIYF.

The chain has TRBV29-1 and TRBJ1-1, with 7 bases matching TRBD1. Germline V gene sequence: CDR1 SQVTM, CDR2 ANQGSEA. J lost 2 bases, V lost 7 bases, and 4 bases had no gene match. The CDR3 runs to 12 residues. DNA of the CDR3: TGCAGCGGAGACAGGGACAACACTGAAGCTTTCTTT. Residues: CSGDRDNTEAFF.

The rearrangement links TRBV19 to TRBJ1-3; tentative D call: TRBD1 (5 bases). The germline V gene encodes CDR1 LNHDA and CDR2 SQIVND (reference sequence). Deletions cut 7 bases from V and 0 bases from J, with 10 bases between. This CDR3 comprises 14 residues. The CDR3 loop reads CASISTASGNTIYF. CDR3 nucleotide sequence: TGTGCCAGTATTTCGACAGCCTCTGGAAACACCATATATTTT.

The chain carries TRBV19 and TRBJ2-6, with TRBD1 matching over 7 bases. Trimming removed 10 bases from V and 4 bases from J; junction bases left unmatched: 10. This CDR3 contains 15 residues. Germline CDR1 and CDR2: LNHDA and SQIVND (reference sequence). The CDR3 here is CATRQGSTGANVLTF. CDR3 nucleotides: TGTGCCACCAGACAGGGCAGTACGGGGGCCAACGTCCTGACTTTC.

V usage is TRBV29-1 and J usage is TRBJ2-6; TRBD1 aligns across 9 bases. The junction had 12 bases not matched to a gene; V was cut back by 3 bases and J by 3 bases. The CDR3 totals 18 residues. Germline CDR1 and CDR2: SQVTM and ANQGSEA. The CDR3 DNA follows: TGCAGCGTTGAGACCCCCGGGACAGGGTTCGTTGGGGCCAACGTCCTGACTTTC. Its translation is CSVETPGTGFVGANVLTF.

This chain connects TRBV28 to TRBJ1-6, with a weak D call TRBD1 (5 bases). Germline CDR1 reads MDHEN; CDR2 reads SYDVKM. The V end lost 5 bases, the J end lost 9 bases, and 8 bases lay between the germline ends. The CDR3 has 12 amino acids. The CDR3 region is CASSGQGSPLHF. DNA for the CDR3: TGTGCCAGCAGTGGGCAGGGTTCACCCCTCCACTTT.

The chain combines TRBV11-2 with TRBJ2-3; D remains ambiguous. Germline lookup yields CDR1 SGHAT and CDR2 FQNNGV. The CDR3 has 12 amino acids. V was shortened by 3 bases and J by 5 bases, with 6 bases between the two germline ends. The CDR3 DNA is TGTGCCAGCAGCTTGGGCAGAGATACGCAGTATTTT. Translated, it gives CASSLGRDTQYF.

The J gene is TRBJ2-5, the V gene TRBV19, with D perhaps matching TRBD1 (7 bases). Between the trimmed V and J ends, which lost 4 bases and 2 bases, there was a span of 11 bases. The germline gives CDR1 LNHDA, CDR2 SQIVND (reference sequence). This CDR3 contains 14 residues. The CDR3 DNA follows: TGTGCCAGTAGTAGCGGGACAGCTCAAGAGACCCAGTACTTC. It codes for CASSSGTAQETQYF.

The rearrangement joins TRBV11-2 to TRBJ1-2; D not resolved. This CDR3 has 13 amino acids. The V gene's germline CDR1 is SGHAT and CDR2 FQNNGV. V dropped 4 bases and J dropped 7 bases, with 13 bases sitting between them. Here the CDR3 reads CASSSRPRGGYTF. CDR3 DNA sequence: TGTGCCAGCAGCTCCAGACCTCGCGGTGGCTACACCTTC.

This clone appeared a few times. The genes are TRBV12-3 or TRBV12-4 and TRBJ1-2, with D unresolved. Trimming pared 4 bases from V and 4 bases from J, leaving 10 bases between. CDR3 size: 13 residues. The CDR3 loop is CASSWASSYGYTF. The CDR3 DNA is TGTGCCAGCAGTTGGGCCAGCTCCTATGGCTACACCTTC.

The chain carries TRBV7-8 and TRBJ1-2, with D possibly matching TRBD1 (6 bases). V lost 5 bases and J lost 8, with 18 bases in between. This CDR3 spans 14 amino acids. Per germline, CDR1 SGHVS and CDR2 FQNEAQ. DNA of the CDR3: TGTGCCAGCAGCAGGGGGGCGGGGGCAGAAGGCTACACCTTC. As protein: CASSRGAGAEGYTF.

This clone was seen just once. This chain joins TRBV11-3 and TRBJ2-2; D gene unclear. The CDR3 covers 13 residues. CDR1 SGHNT and CDR2 YENEEA come from the germline V gene. Trimming shortened V by 1 base and J by 8 bases, and 8 bases separated the two germline ends. CDR3 protein: CASSLGTVGELFF. CDR3 bases: TGTGCCAGCAGCTTAGGAACTGTTGGGGAGCTGTTTTTT.

This sequence joins TRBV6-5 and TRBJ1-1, with 7 nucleotides matching TRBD1. CDR3 size: 13 residues. The ends lost 5 bases at V and 5 bases at J; junction bases unmatched: 5. Germline CDR1 and CDR2: MNHEY and SVGAGI. CDR3 amino acids: CASSRQGRTEAFF. As DNA, the CDR3 is TGTGCCAGCAGTAGACAGGGACGGACTGAAGCTTTCTTT.

The rearrangement uses TRBV6-1 and TRBJ2-3, with TRBD2 matching 15 bases. This CDR3 region has 21 residues. J was trimmed by 7 bases and V by 1 base; bases with no gene match: 18. Germline CDR1 and CDR2: MNHNS and SASEGT. The CDR3 DNA follows: TGTGCCAGCAGTGAAGTCCCGGTTGGGACTAGCGGGGGGACGTTGTGGCATACGCAGTATTTT. Translated: CASSEVPVGTSGGTLWHTQYF.

The gene calls are TRBV7-9 and TRBJ2-2; TRBD2 matches 11 bases. V shed 4 bases and J 2 bases; nucleotides not matched to a gene: 9. CDR1 is SEHNR, CDR2 FQNEAQ, per germline (reference sequence). There are 18 residues in the CDR3. CDR3 sequence reads: CASSSTTSGGHNTGELFF. CDR3 nucleotides: TGTGCCAGCAGCTCAACCACTAGCGGGGGCCATAACACCGGGGAGCTGTTTTTT.

The chain recombines TRBV5-1 with TRBJ2-2; 7 positions agree with TRBD1. Germline CDR1 is SGHRS and CDR2 is YFSETQ. The CDR3 covers 15 residues. The V gene end was trimmed by 3 bases and the J gene end by 1 base; junction bases not matched to a gene: 3. In DNA, the CDR3 is TGCGCCAGCAGCTCCAGGACAGGGAACACCGGGGAGCTGTTTTTT. It translates to CASSSRTGNTGELFF.

This chain's CDR3 is CASSLFDRANEKLFF. As DNA, the CDR3 is TGTGCCAGCAGCTTGTTCGACAGGGCTAATGAAAAACTGTTTTTT. The rearrangement links TRBV5-5 to TRBJ1-4, with 7 positions matching TRBD1. This CDR3 has 15 residues. CDR1 and CDR2 from the germline V gene are SGHKS and YYEKEE (reference sequence). V lost 1 base, J lost 3 bases, and 3 bases stayed unmatched.

The J gene is TRBJ2-7, the V gene TRBV27; TRBD1 might be the D (6 bases). Germline CDR1 is MNHEY and CDR2 is SMNVEV (reference sequence). CDR3 length: 12 amino acids. The V end was cut by 6 bases, the J end by 4 bases, with 10 bases between. CDR3 DNA: TGTGCCAGCAGCACTCAGGGGTACGAGCAGTACTTC. This encodes CASSTQGYEQYF.

The chain employs TRBV7-9 and TRBJ2-2, with 7 bases identical to TRBD1. The germline gives CDR1 SEHNR, CDR2 FQNEAQ (reference sequence). The CDR3 is made up of 15 amino acids. Losses at the gene ends were 5 bases for V and 2 bases for J; bases not matched to a gene: 5. CDR3 loop: CASSTQGVNTGELFF. The CDR3 coding sequence is TGTGCCAGCAGCACTCAGGGGGTCAACACCGGGGAGCTGTTTTTT. The full variable domain, in which reference TRBV7-9 and TRBJ2-2 provide the parts outside the CDR3, is DTGVSQNPRHKITKRGQNVTFRCDPISEHNRLYWYRQTLGQGPEFLTYFQNEAQLEKSRLLSDRFSAERPKGSFSTLEIQRTEQGDSAMYLCASSTQGVNTGELFFGEGSRLTVL.

V is TRBV3-1 (or the pseudogene TRBV3-2) and J is TRBJ1-5; no clear D gene. With 0 bases removed from V and 4 bases from J, the gap between germline ends came to 7 bases. Germline V gene data show CDR1 as LGHDT and CDR2 as YNNKEL (reference sequence). This CDR3 is 14 amino acids long. CDR3 nucleotides: TGTGCCAGCAGCCAAGATCGAACAAATCAGCCCCAGCATTTT. Amino acid sequence: CASSQDRTNQPQHF.

The chain joins TRBV19 to TRBJ1-3, with TRBD1 matching over 7 bases. The trim removed 4 bases at V and 6 bases at J, leaving 6 bases unmatched. Germline V gene sequence: CDR1 LNHDA, CDR2 SQIVND (reference sequence). The CDR3 is 14 residues long. The CDR3 DNA follows: TGTGCCAGTAGTAATCGACAGGGTCAAAACACCATATATTTT. It yields the protein CASSNRQGQNTIYF.